These 2 T cell receptor beta chains were all obtained from the same sample, sequenced in a study of blood T cell repertoires in COVID-19. Measured with immunoSEQ multiplex PCR; TCRdb has only the in-frame clones, and not every one. The table lists more than 350,000 clones, approximately 89% of them singletons, with less than 11% in the top ten. The sample taken for sequencing was peripheral blood. The origin of the receptors is a woman aged 30 to 39 with COVID-19, enrolled during active disease.

V usage is TRBV5-1 and J usage is TRBJ2-3, with TRBD2 matching over 10 bases. This CDR3 is 16 amino acids long. Trimming took 6 bases from V and 1 from J; bases not matched to a gene: 8. Germline CDR1 is SGHRS and CDR2 is YFSETQ. CDR3 in DNA: TGCGCCAGCAAATTAGCGGGAGGTCCCGGCACAGATACGCAGTATTTT. Its translation is CASKLAGGPGTDTQYF.

The chain has TRBV6-6 and TRBJ2-7, with D maybe TRBD2 (6 bases). CDR3 length: 14 amino acids. Trimming took 5 bases from V and 5 from J, leaving 16 bases between them. Germline CDR1 reads MNHNY; CDR2 reads SVGAGI (reference sequence). The CDR3 DNA reads as TGTGCCAGCAGTCCCACCACAGGAGGGCACGAGCAGTACTTC. This translates into CASSPTTGGHEQYF.